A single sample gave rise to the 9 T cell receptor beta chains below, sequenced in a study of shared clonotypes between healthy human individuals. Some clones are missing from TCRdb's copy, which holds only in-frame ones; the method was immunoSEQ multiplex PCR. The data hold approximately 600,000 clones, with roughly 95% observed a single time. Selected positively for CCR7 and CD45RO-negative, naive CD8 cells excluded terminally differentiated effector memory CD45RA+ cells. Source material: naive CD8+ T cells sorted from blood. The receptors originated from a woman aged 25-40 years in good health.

This CDR3 reads CASSTLGQGFAYEQYF. Written as DNA, the CDR3 is TGTGCCAGTAGTACTTTGGGACAGGGGTTCGCCTACGAGCAGTACTTC. The rearrangement uses TRBV19 and TRBJ2-7; TRBD1 aligns across 10 bases. The trim removed 4 bases at V and 2 bases at J, leaving 8 bases unmatched. The CDR3 is 16 amino acids. Germline V CDR1 and CDR2: LNHDA, SQIVND (reference sequence). Full variable domain (remainder filled in from reference TRBV19 and TRBJ2-7): DGGITQSPKYLFRKEGQNVTLSCEQNLNHDAMYWYRQDPGQGLRLIYYSQIVNDFQKGDIAEGYSVSREKKESFPLTVTSAQKNPTAFYLCASSTLGQGFAYEQYFGPGTRLTVT.

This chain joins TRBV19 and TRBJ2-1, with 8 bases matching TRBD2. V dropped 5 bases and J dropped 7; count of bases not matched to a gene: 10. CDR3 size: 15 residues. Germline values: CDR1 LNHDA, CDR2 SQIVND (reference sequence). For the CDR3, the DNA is TGTGCCAGTAGTTTTCCTAGGACTAGCAAGAATGAGCAGTTCTTC. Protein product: CASSFPRTSKNEQFF.

The chain's CDR3 is CASSSVGQGDGYTF. Written as DNA, the CDR3 is TGTGCCAGCAGTTCCGTCGGACAGGGCGATGGCTACACCTTC. V usage is TRBV27 and J usage is TRBJ1-2, with 8 bases matching TRBD1. The ends lost 4 bases at V and 6 bases at J; junction bases unmatched: 7. Per germline, CDR1 MNHEY and CDR2 SMNVEV (reference sequence). CDR3 length equals 14 residues.

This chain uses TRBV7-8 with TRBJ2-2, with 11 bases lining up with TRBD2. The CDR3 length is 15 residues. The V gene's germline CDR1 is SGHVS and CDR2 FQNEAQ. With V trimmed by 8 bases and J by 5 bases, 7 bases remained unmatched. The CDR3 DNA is TGTGCCAGCGACCCGGGACTAGCGGTTACCGGGGAGCTGTTTTTT. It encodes CASDPGLAVTGELFF.

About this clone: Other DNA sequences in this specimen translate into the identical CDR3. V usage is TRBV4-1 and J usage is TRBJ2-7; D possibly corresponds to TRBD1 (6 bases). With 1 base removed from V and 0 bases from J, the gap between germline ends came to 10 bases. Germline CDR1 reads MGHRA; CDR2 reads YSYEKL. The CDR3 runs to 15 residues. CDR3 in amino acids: CASSQGGGSSYEQYF. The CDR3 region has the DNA TGCGCCAGCAGCCAAGGAGGGGGTAGCTCCTACGAGCAGTACTTC.

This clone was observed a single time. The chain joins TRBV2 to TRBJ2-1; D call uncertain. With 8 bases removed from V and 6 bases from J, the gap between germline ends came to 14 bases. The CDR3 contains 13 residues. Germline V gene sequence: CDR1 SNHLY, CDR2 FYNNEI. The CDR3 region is CASSKTGTNEQFF. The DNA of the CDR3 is TGTGCCAGCTCGAAGACTGGCACCAATGAGCAGTTCTTC.

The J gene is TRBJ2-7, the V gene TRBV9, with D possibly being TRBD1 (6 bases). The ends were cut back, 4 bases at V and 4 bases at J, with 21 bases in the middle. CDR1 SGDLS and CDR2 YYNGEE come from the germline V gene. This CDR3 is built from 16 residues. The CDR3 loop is CASSPSGEVWSYEQYF. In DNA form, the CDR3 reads TGTGCCAGCAGCCCGTCAGGGGAAGTGTGGTCTTACGAGCAGTACTTC. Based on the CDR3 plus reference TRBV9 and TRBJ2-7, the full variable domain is DSGVTQTPKHLITATGQRVTLRCSPRSGDLSVYWYQQSLDQGLQFLIQYYNGEERAKGNILERFSAQQFPDLHSELNLSSLELGDSALYFCASSPSGEVWSYEQYFGPGTRLTVT.

CDR3 region: CASSLILAAYEQYF. CDR3 DNA: TGTGCCAGTAGTCTTATTCTCGCAGCCTACGAGCAGTACTTC. The V call is TRBV19, the J call TRBJ2-7; the D is unclear. The CDR3 runs 14 residues. Trimming shortened V by 5 bases and J by 2 bases, and 13 bases separated the two germline ends. CDR1 is LNHDA, CDR2 SQIVND, per germline (reference sequence).

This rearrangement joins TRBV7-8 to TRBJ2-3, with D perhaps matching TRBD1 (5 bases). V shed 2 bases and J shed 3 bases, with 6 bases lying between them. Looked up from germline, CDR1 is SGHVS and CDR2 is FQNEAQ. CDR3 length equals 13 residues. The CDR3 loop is CASSLHRTDTQYF. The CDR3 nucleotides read TGTGCCAGCAGCTTACACAGGACAGATACGCAGTATTTT. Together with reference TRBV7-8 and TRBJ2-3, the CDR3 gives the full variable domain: GAGVSQSPRYKVAKRGQDVALRCDPISGHVSLFWYQQALGQGPEFLTYFQNEAQLDKSGLPSDRFFAERPEGSVSTLKIQRTQQEDSAVYLCASSLHRTDTQYFGPGTRLTVL.